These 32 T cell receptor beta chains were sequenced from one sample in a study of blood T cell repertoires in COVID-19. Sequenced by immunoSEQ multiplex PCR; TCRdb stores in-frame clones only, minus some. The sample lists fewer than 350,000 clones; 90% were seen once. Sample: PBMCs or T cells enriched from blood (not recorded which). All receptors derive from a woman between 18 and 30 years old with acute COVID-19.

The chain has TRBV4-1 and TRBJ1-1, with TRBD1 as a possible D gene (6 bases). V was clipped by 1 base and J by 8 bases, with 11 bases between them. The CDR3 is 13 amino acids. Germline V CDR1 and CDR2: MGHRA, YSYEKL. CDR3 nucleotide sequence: TGCGCCAGCAGCCAAGGGTTGCAGGGGGAAGCTTTCTTT. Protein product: CASSQGLQGEAFF.

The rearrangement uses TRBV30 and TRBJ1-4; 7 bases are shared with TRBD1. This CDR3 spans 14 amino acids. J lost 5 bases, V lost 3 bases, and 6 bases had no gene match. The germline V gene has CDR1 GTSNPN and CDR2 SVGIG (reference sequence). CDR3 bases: TGTGCCTGGAGGAGGGGGACAGTCAATGAAAAACTGTTTTTT. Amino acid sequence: CAWRRGTVNEKLFF.

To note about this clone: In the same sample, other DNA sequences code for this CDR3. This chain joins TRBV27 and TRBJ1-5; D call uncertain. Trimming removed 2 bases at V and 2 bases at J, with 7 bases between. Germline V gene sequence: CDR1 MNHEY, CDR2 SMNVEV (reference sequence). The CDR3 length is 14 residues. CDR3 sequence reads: CASSLGGGNQPQHF. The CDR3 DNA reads TGTGCCAGCAGTTTAGGCGGAGGCAATCAGCCCCAGCATTTT.

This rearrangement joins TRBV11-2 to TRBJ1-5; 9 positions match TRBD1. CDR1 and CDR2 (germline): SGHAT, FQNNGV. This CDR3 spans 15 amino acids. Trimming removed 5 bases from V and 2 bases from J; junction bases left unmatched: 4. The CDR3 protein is CASSPQGAGNQPQHF. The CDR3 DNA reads TGTGCCAGCAGCCCACAGGGGGCGGGCAATCAGCCCCAGCATTTT.

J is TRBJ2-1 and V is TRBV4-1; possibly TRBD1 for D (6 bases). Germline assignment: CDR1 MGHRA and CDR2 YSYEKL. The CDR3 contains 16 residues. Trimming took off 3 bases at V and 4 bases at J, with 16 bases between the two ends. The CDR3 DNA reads TGCGCCAGCAGCCAGATGACCGGGACAAATTACAATGAGCAGTTCTTC. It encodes CASSQMTGTNYNEQFF.

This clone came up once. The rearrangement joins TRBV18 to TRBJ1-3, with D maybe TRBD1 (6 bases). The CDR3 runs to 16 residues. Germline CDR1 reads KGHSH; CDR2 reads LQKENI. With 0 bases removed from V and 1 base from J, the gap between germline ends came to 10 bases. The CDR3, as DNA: TGTGCCAGCTCACCACCAAACAGGGTTTCTGGAAACACCATATATTTT. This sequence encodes CASSPPNRVSGNTIYF.

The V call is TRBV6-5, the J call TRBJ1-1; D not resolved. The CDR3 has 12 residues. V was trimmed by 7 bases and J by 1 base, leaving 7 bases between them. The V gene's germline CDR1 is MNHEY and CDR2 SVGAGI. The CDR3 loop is CASKAGNTEAFF. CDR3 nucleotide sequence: TGTGCCAGCAAGGCGGGGAACACTGAAGCTTTCTTT.

The CDR3 region has the DNA TGTGCCATCAGTGAGTCCGGCCCCGGGGTTACTGAAGCTTTCTTT. This encodes CAISESGPGVTEAFF. The chain uses TRBV10-3 and TRBJ1-1, with D uncertain. This CDR3 spans 15 amino acids. Germline V gene sequence: CDR1 ENHRY, CDR2 SYGVKD. V lost 0 bases and J lost 5, with 13 bases in between.

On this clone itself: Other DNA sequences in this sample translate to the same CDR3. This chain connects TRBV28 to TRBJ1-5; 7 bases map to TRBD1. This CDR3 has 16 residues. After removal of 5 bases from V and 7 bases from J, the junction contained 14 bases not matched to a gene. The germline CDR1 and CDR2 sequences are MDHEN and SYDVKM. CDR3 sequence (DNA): TGTGCCAGCAGTGATACAGGGGTGGGTTGGGGGCAGCCCCAGCATTTT. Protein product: CASSDTGVGWGQPQHF.

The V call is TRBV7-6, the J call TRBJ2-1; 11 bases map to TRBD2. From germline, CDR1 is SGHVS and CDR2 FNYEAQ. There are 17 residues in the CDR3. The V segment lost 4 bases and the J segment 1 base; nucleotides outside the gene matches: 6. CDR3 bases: TGTGCCAGCAGCTACCATAGCGGGGGGGATTCCTACAATGAGCAGTTCTTC. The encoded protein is CASSYHSGGDSYNEQFF.

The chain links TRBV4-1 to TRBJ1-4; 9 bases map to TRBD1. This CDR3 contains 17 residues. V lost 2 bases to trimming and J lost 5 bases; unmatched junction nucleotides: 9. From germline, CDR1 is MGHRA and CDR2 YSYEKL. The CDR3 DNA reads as TGCGCCAGCAGCCAACCTTACCGGGACAGGGAAAATGAAAAACTGTTTTTT. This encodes CASSQPYRDRENEKLFF.

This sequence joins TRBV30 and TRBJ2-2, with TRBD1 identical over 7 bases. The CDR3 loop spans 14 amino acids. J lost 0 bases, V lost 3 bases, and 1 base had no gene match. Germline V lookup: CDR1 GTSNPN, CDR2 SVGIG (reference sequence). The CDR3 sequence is CAWRGQPNTGELFF. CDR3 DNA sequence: TGTGCCTGGAGGGGACAGCCGAACACCGGGGAGCTGTTTTTT.

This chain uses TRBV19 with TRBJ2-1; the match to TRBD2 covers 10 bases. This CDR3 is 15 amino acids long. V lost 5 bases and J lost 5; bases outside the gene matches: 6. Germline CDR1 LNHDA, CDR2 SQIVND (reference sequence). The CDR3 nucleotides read TGTGCCAGTAGTCTAGCGGGAGTTAAAAACAATGAGCAGTTCTTC. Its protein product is CASSLAGVKNNEQFF.

The CDR3 is CASSVSVGQADTQYF. The CDR3 nucleotides are TGTGCCAGCTCAGTGTCCGTGGGGCAGGCAGATACGCAGTATTTT. The chain recombines TRBV18 with TRBJ2-3; perhaps TRBD1 as D (5 bases). The V end lost 5 bases, the J end lost 4 bases, and 16 bases lay between the germline ends. The germline CDR1 and CDR2 sequences are KGHSH and LQKENI. The CDR3 runs 15 residues.

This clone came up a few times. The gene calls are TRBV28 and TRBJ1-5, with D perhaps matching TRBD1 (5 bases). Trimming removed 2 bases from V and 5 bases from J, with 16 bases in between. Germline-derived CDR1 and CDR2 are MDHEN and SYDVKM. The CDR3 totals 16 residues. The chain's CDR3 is CASSLPLTGADQPQHF. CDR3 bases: TGTGCCAGCAGTTTACCCCTTACAGGCGCTGATCAGCCCCAGCATTTT.

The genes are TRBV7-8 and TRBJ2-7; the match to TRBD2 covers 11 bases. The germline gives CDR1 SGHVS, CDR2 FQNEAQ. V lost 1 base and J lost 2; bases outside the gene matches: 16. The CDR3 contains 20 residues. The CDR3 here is CASSLVEVEEGLAETYEQYF. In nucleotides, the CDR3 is TGTGCCAGCAGCTTAGTAGAGGTAGAAGAGGGACTAGCGGAAACCTACGAGCAGTACTTC.

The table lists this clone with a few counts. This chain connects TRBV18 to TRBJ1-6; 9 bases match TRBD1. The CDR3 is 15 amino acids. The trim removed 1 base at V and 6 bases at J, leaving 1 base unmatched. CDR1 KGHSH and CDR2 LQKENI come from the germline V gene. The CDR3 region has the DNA TGTGCCAGCTCACCACAGGGACAGGGTAATTCACCCCTCCACTTT. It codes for CASSPQGQGNSPLHF. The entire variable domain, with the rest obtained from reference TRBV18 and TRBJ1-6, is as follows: NAGVMQNPRHLVRRRGQEARLRCSPMKGHSHVYWYRQLPEEGLKFMVYLQKENIIDESGMPKERFSAEFPKEGPSILRIQQVVRGDSAAYFCASSPQGQGNSPLHFGNGTRLTVT.

Written as DNA, the CDR3 is TGCGCCAGCAGCCAGCCTAGACAGGGTCGGGAAAACATTCAGTACTTC. Translating it yields CASSQPRQGRENIQYF. The gene calls are TRBV4-1 and TRBJ2-4; TRBD1 matches 7 bases. J was trimmed by 5 bases and V by 3 bases; bases with no gene match: 10. The CDR3 is made up of 16 amino acids. Germline CDR1 is MGHRA and CDR2 is YSYEKL.

CDR3 in amino acids: CASSYRENEKLFF. CDR3 sequence (DNA): TGTGCCAGCAGTTACCGAGAGAATGAAAAACTGTTTTTT. The rearrangement uses TRBV6-5 and TRBJ1-4; no reliable D call. This CDR3 is 13 amino acids long. Trimming shortened V by 2 bases and J by 5 bases, and 6 bases separated the two germline ends. CDR1 and CDR2 from the germline V gene are MNHEY and SVGAGI.

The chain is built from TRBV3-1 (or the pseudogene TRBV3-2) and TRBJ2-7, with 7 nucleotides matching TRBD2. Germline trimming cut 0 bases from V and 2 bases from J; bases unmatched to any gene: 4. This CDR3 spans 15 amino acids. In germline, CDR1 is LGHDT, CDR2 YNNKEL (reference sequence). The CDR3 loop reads CASSQEWEGPYEQYF. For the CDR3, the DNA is TGTGCCAGCAGCCAAGAATGGGAGGGCCCCTACGAGCAGTACTTC.

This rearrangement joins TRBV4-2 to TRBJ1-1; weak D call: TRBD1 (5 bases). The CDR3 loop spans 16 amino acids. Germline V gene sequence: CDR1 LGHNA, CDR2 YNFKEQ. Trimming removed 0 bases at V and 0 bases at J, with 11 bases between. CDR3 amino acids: CASSQDFKGMNTEAFF. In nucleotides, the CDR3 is TGTGCCAGCAGCCAAGACTTCAAGGGGATGAACACTGAAGCTTTCTTT.

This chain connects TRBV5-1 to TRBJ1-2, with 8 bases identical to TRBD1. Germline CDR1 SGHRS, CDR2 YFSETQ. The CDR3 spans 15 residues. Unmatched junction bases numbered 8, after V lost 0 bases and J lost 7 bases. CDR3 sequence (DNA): TGCGCCAGCAGCTTGGTTGGCAGGGGGCAGGCTGGCTACACCTTC. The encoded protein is CASSLVGRGQAGYTF.

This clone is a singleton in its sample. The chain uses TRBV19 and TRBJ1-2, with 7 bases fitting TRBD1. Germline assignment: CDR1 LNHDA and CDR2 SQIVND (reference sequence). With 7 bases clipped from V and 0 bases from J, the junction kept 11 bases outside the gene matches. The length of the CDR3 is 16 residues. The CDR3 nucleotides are TGTGCCAGTAACCCAAACCCGGGACAGCCTAACTATGGCTACACCTTC. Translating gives CASNPNPGQPNYGYTF.

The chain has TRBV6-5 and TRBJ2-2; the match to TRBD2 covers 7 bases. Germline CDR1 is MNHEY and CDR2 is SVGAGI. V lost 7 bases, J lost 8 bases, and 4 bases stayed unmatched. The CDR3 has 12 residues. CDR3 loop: CASTRGGGELFF. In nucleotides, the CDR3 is TGTGCCAGCACGAGGGGAGGGGGGGAGCTGTTTTTT.

In DNA, the CDR3 is TGTGCCACCAGCAGAGATCGGGCGCTAGCGGGAGGGAGGGAAGGAGAGACCCAGTACTTC. Translated, it gives CATSRDRALAGGREGETQYF. The chain links TRBV15 to TRBJ2-5, with 12 bases fitting TRBD2. This CDR3 is 20 amino acids long. Germline-derived CDR1 and CDR2 are LNHNV and YYDKDF (reference sequence). The V segment lost 0 bases and the J segment 4 bases; nucleotides outside the gene matches: 15. The complete variable domain, with remaining parts taken from reference TRBV15 and TRBJ2-5, reads DAMVIQNPRYQVTQFGKPVTLSCSQTLNHNVMYWYQQKSSQAPKLLFHYYDKDFNNEADTPDNFQSRRPNTSFCFLDIRSPGLGDTAMYLCATSRDRALAGGREGETQYFGPGTRLLVL.

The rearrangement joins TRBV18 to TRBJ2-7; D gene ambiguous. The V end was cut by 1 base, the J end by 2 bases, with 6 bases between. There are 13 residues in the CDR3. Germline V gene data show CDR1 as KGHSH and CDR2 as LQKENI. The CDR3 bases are TGTGCCAGCTCACCACGGCAGGCCTACGAGCAGTACTTC. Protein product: CASSPRQAYEQYF.

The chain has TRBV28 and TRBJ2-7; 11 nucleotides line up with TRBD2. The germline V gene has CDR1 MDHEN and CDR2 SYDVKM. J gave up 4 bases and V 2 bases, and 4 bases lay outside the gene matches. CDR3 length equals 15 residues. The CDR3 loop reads CASSLVGLAAYEQYF. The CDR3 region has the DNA TGTGCCAGCAGTTTAGTGGGACTAGCGGCATACGAGCAGTACTTC.

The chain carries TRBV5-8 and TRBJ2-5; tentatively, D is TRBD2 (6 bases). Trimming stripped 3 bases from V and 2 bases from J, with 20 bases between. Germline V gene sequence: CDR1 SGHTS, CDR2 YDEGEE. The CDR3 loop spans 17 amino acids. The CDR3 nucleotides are TGTGCCAGCAGCTCTCAACTCCGGGGGATAGAGCAAGAGACCCAGTACTTC. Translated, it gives CASSSQLRGIEQETQYF.

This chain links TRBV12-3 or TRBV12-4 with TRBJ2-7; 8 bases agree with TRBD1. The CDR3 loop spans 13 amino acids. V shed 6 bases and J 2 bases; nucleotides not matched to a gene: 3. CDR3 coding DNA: TGTGCCAGCAGCACGGACAGGGCCTACGAGCAGTACTTC. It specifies CASSTDRAYEQYF.

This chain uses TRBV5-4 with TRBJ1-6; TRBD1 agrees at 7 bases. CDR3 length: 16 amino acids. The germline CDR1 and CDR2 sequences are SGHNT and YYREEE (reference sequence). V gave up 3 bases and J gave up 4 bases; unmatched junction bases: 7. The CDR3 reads CASSSGPGQYNSPLHF. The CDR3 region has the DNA TGTGCCAGCAGCTCCGGACCGGGACAGTATAATTCACCCCTCCACTTT. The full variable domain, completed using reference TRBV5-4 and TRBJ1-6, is ETGVTQSPTHLIKTRGQQVTLRCSSQSGHNTVSWYQQALGQGPQFIFQYYREEENGRGNFPPRFSGLQFPNYSSELNVNALELDDSALYLCASSSGPGQYNSPLHFGNGTRLTVT.

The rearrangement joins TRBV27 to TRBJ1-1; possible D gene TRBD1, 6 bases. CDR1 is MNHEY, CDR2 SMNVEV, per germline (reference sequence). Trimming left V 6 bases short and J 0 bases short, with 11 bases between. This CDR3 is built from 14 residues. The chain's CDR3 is CASRTTGMNTEAFF. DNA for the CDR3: TGTGCCAGCAGAACAACAGGGATGAACACTGAAGCTTTCTTT.

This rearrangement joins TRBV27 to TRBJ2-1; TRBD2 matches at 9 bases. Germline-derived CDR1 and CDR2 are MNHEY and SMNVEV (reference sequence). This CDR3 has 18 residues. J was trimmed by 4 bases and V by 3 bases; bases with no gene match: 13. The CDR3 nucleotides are TGTGCCAGCAGTTTTAGAGGTCGCGGGAGGGGGATTTACAATGAGCAGTTCTTC. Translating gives CASSFRGRGRGIYNEQFF.